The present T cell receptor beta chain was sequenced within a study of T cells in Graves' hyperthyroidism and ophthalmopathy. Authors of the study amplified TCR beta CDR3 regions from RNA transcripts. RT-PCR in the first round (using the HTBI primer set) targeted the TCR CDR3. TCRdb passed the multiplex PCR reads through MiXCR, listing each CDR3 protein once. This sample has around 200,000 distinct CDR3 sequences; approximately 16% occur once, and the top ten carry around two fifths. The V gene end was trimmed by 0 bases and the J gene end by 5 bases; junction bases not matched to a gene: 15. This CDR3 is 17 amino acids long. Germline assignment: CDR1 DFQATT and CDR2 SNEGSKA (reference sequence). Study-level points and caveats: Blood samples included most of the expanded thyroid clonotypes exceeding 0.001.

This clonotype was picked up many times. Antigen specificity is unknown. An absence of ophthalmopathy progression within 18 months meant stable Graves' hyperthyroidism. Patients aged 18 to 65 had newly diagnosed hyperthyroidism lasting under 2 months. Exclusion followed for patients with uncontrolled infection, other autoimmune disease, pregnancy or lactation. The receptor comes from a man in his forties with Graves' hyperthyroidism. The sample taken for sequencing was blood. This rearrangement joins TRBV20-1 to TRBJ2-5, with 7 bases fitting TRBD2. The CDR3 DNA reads TGCAGTGCTAGAGATCAATTTGGGACTAAGGATAGCGAGACCCAGTACTTC. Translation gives CSARDQFGTKDSETQYF.